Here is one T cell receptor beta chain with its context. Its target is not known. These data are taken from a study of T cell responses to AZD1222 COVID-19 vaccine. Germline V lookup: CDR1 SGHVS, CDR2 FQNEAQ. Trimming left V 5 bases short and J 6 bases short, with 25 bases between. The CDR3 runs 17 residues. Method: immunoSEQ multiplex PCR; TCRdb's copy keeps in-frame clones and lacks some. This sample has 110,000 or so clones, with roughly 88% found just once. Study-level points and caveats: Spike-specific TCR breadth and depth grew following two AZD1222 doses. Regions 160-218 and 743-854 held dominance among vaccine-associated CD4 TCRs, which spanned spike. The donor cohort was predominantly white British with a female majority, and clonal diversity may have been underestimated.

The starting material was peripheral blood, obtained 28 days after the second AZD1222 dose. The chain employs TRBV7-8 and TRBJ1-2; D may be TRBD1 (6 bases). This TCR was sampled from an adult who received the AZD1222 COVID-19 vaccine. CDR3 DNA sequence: TGTGCCAGCAGCCCCCGAAACCTTCAGGGGTTTAGTCATGGCTACACCTTC. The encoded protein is CASSPRNLQGFSHGYTF.